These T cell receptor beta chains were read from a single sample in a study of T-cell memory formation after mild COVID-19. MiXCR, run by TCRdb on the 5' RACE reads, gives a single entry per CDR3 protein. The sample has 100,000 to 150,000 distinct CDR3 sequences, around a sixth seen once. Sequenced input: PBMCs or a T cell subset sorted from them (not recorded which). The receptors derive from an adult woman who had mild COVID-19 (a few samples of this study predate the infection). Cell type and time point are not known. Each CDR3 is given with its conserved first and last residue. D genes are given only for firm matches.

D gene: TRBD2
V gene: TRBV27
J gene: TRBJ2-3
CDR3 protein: CASNHLAGEDTQYF

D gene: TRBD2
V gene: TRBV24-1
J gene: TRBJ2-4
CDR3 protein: CATSDSIGRAKNIQYF

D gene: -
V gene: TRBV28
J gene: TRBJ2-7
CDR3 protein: CASRADGRGPKYF

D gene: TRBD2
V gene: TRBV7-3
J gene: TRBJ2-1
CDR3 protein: CASSLRGPGLAGDEQFF

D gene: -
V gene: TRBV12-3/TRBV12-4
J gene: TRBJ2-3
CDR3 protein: CASNGGRTDTQYF

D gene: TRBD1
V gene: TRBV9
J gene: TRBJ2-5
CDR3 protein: CASSVGGTGGQETQYF

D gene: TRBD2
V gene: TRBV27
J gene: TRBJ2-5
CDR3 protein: CASSFGTSGSRETQYF

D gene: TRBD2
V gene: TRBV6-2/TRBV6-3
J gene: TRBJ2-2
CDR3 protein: CASLGLAGNTGELFF

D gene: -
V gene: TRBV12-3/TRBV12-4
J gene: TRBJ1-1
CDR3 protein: CASSHGGGDTEAFF

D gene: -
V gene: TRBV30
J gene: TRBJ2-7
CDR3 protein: CAWKRLRQEQYF

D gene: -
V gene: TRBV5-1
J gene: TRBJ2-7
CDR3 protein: CASSLSGISSYEQYF

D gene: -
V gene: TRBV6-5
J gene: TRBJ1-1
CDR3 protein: CASSYSMGEAFF

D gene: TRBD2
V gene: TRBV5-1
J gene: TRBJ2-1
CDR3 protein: CASSLRVGGGFDEQFF

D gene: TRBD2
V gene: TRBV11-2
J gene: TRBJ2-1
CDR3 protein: CASRELAGPGYNEQFF

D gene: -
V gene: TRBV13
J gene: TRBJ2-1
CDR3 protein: CASSSGPYNEQFF

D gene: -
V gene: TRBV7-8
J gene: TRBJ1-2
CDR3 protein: CASSLPTTQTGLNYGYTF

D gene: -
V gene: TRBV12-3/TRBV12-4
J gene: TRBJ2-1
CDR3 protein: CASSLAFNEQFF

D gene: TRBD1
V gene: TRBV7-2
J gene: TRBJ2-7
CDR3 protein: CASTESTGSPYEQYF

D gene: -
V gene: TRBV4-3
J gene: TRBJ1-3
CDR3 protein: CASSQDRRGSRNTIYF

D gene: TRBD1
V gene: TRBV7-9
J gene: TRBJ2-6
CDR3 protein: CASSIQQGAGANVLTF

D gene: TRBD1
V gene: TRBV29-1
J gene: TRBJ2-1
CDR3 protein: CSAEGDRDEQFF

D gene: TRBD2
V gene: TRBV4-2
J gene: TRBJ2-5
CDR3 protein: CASSQGTRGGQETQYF

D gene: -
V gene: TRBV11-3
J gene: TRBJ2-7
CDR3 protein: CASSHHGVGREQYF

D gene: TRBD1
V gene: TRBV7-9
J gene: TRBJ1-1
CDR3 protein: CASSLADRAAAVGPNTEAFF

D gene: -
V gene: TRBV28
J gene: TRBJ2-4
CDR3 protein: CASSFSPGATKNIQYF

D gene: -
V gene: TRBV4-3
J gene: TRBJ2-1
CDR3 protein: CASSQETWGDEQFF

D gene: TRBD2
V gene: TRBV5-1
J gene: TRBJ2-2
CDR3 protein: CASSLSLAGSGELFF

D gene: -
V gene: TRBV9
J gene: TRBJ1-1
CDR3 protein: CASSVDNANTEAFF

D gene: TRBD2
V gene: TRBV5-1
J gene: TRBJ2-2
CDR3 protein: CASSLGLAGNTGELFF

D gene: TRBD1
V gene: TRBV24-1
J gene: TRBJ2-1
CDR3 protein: CATGAGQGNEQFF

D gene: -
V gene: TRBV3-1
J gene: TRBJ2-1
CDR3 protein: CASSLAGAQQREQFF

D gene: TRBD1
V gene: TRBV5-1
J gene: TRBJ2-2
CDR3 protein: CASRPTGTGPGELFF

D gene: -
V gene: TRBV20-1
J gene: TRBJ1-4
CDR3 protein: CSARGTGLGEKLFF

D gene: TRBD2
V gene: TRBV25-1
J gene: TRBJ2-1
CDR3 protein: CASSERAGGSYNEQFF

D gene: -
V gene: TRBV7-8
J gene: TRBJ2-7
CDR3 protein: CASSLGQTGAYEQYF

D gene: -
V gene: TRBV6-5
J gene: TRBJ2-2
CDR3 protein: CASRRRRSNTGELFF

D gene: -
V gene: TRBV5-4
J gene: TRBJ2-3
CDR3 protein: CASSSRTGRTDTQYF

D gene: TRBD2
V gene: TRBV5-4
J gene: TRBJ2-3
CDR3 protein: CASSFGGRSTDTQYF

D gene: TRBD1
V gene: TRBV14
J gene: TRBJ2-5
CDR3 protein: CASSQGQRETQYF

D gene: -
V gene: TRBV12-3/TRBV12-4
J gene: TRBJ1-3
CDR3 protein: CASTPGGGNTIYF

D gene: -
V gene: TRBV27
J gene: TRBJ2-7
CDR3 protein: CASSLSPAYEQYF

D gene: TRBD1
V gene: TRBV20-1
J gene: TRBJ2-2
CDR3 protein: CSATAGTGGNTGELFF

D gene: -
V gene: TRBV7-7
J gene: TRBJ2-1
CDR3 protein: CASKEGRGSYNEQFF

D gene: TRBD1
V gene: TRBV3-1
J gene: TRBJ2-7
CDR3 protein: CASSLGDSEYEQYF

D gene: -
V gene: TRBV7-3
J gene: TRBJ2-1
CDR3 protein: CASGGGGVGEQFF

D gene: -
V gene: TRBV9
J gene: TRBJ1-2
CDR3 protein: CASSPEVGRVGYTF